This T cell receptor (beta chain) is drawn from a study of T cell repertoires in cytomegalovirus infection. Looking at the study overall: The study used recently identified HLA-C-restricted and well-studied HLA-B-restricted CMV epitopes. Indicated by public TCR beta signatures were CMV infection and matching HLA type.

TCRdb itself ran the reads through MiXCR, one entry per CDR3 protein. This sample has roughly 700,000 distinct CDR3 sequences, with around 35% found just once. Germline V gene sequence: CDR1 SGHTA, CDR2 FQGNSA. The CDR3 sequence is 18 residues long. J gave up 4 bases and V 1 base, and 10 bases lay outside the gene matches. In its sample, this clonotype was seen many times. Its antigen is not identified. The J gene is TRBJ2-5, the V gene TRBV7-2, with TRBD2 matching over 12 bases. The sequencing here drew on cultured PBMCs, taken from culture after CMV antigen stimulation. The sequence was collected from a human donor in good health (CMV status not recorded). Some clones in this sample may be carry-over from other donors' samples. The CDR3 loop is CASSLGTSGRPHTETQYF. As DNA, the CDR3 is TGTGCCAGCAGCTTAGGTACTAGCGGGAGGCCGCACACAGAGACCCAGTACTTC.